This T cell receptor (beta chain) was documented in a study of blood T cell repertoires in COVID-19. Study in general: Acute and convalescent COVID-19 specimens originated in the United States, Italy and Spain. T cells, B-cell-depleted T cells, or PBMCs supplied cDNA or gDNA.

The CDR3 loop spans 13 amino acids. The V and J ends lost 1 base and 7 bases respectively, with 11 bases between them. Germline assignment: CDR1 MNHNS and CDR2 SASEGT. As processed by the authors: Reference gene primers were amplified, and this amplification served to estimate nucleated cell counts. The repertoire was sequenced with immunoSEQ multiplex PCR; TCRdb's copy has only in-frame clones and lacks some. The V and J calls and clone size are taken from that table; D and trimming were inferred from the DNA. Of roughly 140,000 clones listed, 80% to 85% are singletons. The source of this sequence is a human donor in a cohort sampled during active COVID-19. The genes are TRBV6-1 and TRBJ2-7; a weak D match, TRBD1 (6 bases). The source material was peripheral blood. CDR3 coding DNA: TGTGCCAGCAGTGAAGTGATGAGGGGGGAGCAGTACTTC. Encoded protein: CASSEVMRGEQYF.